This TCR beta chain stems from a study of T cells after yellow fever vaccination. CDR3 length: 13 amino acids. From germline, CDR1 is MGHRA and CDR2 YSYEKL. Trimming removed 0 bases from V and 7 bases from J, with 8 bases in between. This clonotype has more than one count but fewer than ten. As yet, its antigen is unknown. A universal primer site and UMIs were added as TCR cDNA was made by 5'RACE template switching. In TCRdb, the 5' RACE reads were re-called with MiXCR into one record per CDR3 protein. The data contain under 700,000 distinct CDR3 sequences, 17% of them singletons. Whole-study results and caveats: Post-booster repertoires contained most primary-vaccination clones again (roughly 95% CD4, about 90% CD8). A weaker secondary response peaked on day 5, the primary on day 15. Only a small proportion of the clonotypes turned up in both the CD4 and the CD8 compartments, likely arising from convergent recombination.

The sample consisted of PBMCs, taken more than 4 days after the first yellow fever vaccination. The receptor was isolated from a man younger than 35 who received the YFV17D yellow fever vaccine. V and J are TRBV4-1 and TRBJ2-3; no definite D call. The chain's CDR3 is CASSQDTRHTQYF. In DNA, the CDR3 is TGCGCCAGCAGCCAAGATACTCGGCATACGCAGTATTTT.